This TCR beta chain emerged from a study of T-cell memory formation after mild COVID-19. Overall study context: For the most part, TCR clusters were specific to one donor. Study outcomes and limitations: Most CD4+ clones that shrank were in CM and EM, while CD8+ ones turned up in EMRA.

This clonotype was seen many times. Antigen: not known. TCRdb used MiXCR to reprocess the 5' RACE reads, holding one entry per CDR3 protein. The table has hundreds of thousands of distinct CDR3 sequences, around 15% seen once. The CDR3 is 16 residues long. V was trimmed by 1 base and J by 2 bases, leaving 14 bases between them. Germline assignment: CDR1 SGHRS and CDR2 YFSETQ. The sequence derives from a man between 18 and 29 years old who had mild COVID-19 (a few samples of this study predate the infection). Cell type and time point are not known. Sequencing was done on a sample of PBMCs or a T cell subset sorted from them (not recorded which). The genes are TRBV5-1 and TRBJ2-3; D is undetermined. CDR3 sequence (DNA): TGCGCCAGCAGCTTGAAGGACCCGCAGTACACAGATACGCAGTATTTT. It specifies CASSLKDPQYTDTQYF.